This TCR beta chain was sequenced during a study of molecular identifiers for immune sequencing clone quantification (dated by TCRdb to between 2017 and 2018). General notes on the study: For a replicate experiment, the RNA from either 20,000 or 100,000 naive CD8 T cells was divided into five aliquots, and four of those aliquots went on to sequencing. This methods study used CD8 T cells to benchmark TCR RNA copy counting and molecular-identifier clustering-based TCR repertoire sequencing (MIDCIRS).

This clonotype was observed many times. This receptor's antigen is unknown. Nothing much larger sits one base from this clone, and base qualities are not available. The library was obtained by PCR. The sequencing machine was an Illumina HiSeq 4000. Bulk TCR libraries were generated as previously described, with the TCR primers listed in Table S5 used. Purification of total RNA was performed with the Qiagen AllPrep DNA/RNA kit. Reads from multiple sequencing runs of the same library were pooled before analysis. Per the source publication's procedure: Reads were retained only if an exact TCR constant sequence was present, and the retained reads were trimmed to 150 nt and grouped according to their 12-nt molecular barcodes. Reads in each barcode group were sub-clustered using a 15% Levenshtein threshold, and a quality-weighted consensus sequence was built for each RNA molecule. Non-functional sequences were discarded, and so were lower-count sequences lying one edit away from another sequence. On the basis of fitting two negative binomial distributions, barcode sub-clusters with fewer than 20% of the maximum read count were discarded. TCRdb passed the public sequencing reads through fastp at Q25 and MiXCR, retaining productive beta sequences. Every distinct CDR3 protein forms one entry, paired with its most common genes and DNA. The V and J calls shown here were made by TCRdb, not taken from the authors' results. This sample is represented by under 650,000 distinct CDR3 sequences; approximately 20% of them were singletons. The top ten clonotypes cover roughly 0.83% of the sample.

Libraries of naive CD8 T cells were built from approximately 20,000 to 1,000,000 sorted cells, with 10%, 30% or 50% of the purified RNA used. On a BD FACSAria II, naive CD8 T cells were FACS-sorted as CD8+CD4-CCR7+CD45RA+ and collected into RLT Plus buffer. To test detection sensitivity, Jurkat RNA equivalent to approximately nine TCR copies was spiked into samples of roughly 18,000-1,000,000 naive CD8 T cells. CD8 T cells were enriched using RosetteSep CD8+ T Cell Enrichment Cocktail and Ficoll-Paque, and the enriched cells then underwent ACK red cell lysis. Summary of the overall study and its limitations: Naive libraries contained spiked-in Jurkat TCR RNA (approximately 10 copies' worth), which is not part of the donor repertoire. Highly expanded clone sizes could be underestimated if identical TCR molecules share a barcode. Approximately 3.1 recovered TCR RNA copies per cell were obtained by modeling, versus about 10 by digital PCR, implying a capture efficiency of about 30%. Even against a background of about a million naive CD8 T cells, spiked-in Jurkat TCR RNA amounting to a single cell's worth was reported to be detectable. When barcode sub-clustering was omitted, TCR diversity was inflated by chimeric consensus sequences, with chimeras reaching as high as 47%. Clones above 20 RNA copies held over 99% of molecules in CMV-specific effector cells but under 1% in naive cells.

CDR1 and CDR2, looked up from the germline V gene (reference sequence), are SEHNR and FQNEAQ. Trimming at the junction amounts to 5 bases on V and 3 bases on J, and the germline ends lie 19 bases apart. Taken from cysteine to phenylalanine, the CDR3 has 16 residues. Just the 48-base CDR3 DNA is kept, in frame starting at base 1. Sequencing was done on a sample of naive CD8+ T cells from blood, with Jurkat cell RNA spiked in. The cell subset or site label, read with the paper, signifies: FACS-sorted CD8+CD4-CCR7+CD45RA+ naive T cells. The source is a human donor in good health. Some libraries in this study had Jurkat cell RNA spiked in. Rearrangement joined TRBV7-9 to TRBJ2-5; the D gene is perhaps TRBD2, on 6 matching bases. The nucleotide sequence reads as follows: TGTGCCAGCAGCGGCCTCCTAGCGATAAACAAAGAGACCCAGTACTTC. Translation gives CASSGLLAINKETQYF.